Included here is one T cell receptor (beta chain) sequence, with context. Its cognate antigen is unknown. The germline CDR1 and CDR2 sequences are SGHTA and FQGNSA. The CDR3 runs 14 residues. The germline V and J ends were trimmed by 4 bases and 7 bases, with 16 bases remaining between them. The PCR was carried out with 60 Vbeta primers and 13 Jbeta primers. The method was immunoSEQ multiplex PCR; TCRdb's version includes in-frame clones alone and lacks a portion of them. This table holds 83,000 or so clones, over 75% found once. The sample originates from a study of cytomegalovirus exposure and HLA in healthy donors. Study-wide findings and caveats: Whilst most TCR sequences proved rare, a subset of public TCRs occurred across many donors. What a later analysis showed was that several of the most significant clusters appeared linked to common viral pathogens. V segments that were indistinguishable, TRBV6-2 and TRBV6-3 among them, were omitted from analysis. Later work associated 17,000 or so TCR beta sequences with HLA alleles at 0.05 false discovery rate.

Sample: PBMCs. This TCR came from a female donor in good health and CMV-seronegative. The V and J genes are TRBV7-2 and TRBJ1-2; D ambiguous. This chain's CDR3 is CASSSGSGLGGYTF. The CDR3 bases are TGTGCCAGCAGCTCCGGATCCGGGTTAGGTGGCTACACCTTC.